This TCR beta chain is from a study of cytomegalovirus exposure and HLA in healthy donors. General study points: Analysis was carried out at a later point, and it linked a missense DCLRE1C variant to TCR beta V- and J-gene trimming.

As to this clone: Its specificity is not known.

Primers included in the PCR were 60 Vbeta and 13 Jbeta primers. The table came from immunoSEQ multiplex PCR; TCRdb's copy has only in-frame clones and leaves some out. Counted here are about 140,000 clones, just under 85% occurring once; the ten biggest clones make up approximately 2%. CDR3 length: 14 amino acids. Germline trimming cut 1 base from V and 8 bases from J; bases unmatched to any gene: 4. Germline CDR1 SGHAT, CDR2 FQNNGV. The rearrangement joins TRBV11-2 to TRBJ2-1, with 8 bases matching TRBD2. This clonotype was obtained from a woman between 35 and 50 years old in good health and CMV-seronegative. Sequencing used PBMCs. The CDR3 here is CASSLVGTRYEQFF. The CDR3 bases are TGTGCCAGCAGCTTAGTAGGGACTAGATATGAGCAGTTCTTC.